This paragraph covers one T cell receptor beta chain sequence. Its antigen is currently unknown. The conserved phenylalanine or tryptophan normally closing the CDR3 is absent here, so this likely arose from a read error. Because the CDR3's place on the DNA is in doubt, the DNA is left out and the CDR3 is given as listed by TCRdb. The CDR3 is 16 residues long, counting both termini. Germline values: CDR1 ENHRY, CDR2 SYGVKD. 5'RACE generated cDNA with 10-nucleotide random UMIs. Whenever a sequencing run was performed, it yielded over 190 million TCR-beta sequences from 15-18 subjects. MiXCR was run by TCRdb on the 5' RACE reads, yielding one entry per CDR3 protein. The sample has tens of thousands of distinct CDR3 sequences, roughly an eighth seen once. These data come from a study of neurological immune-mediated disorders. Overall study results and limits: Multiple sclerosis was found to have the least TCR clonal expansion, below healthy controls, and HTLV-1-associated myelopathy the most. Private repertoires in all groups were suggested by the finding that expanded clones across subjects shared no CDR3 amino acid sequences.

Sequencing was carried out using PBMCs. The sequence was obtained from a woman aged 45 to 65 in good health. The chain recombines TRBV10-3 with TRBJ2-7; the tabulated D call, TRBD2, remains unverified against the DNA. This CDR3 reads CATVARVSGGTSEHYS.